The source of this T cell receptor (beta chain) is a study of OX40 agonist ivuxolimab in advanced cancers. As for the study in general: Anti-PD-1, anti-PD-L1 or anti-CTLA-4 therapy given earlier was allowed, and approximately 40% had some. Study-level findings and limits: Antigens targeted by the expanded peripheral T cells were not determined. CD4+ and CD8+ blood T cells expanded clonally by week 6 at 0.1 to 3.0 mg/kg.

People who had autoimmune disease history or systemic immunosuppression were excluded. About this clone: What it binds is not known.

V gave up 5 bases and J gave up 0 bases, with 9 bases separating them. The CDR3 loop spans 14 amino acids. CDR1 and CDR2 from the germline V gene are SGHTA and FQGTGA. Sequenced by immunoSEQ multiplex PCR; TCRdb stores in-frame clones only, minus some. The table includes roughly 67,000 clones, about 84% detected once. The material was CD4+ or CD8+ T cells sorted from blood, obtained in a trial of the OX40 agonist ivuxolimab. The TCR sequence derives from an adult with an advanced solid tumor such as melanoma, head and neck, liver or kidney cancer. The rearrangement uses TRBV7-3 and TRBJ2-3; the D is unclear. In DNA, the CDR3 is TGTGCCAGCAGCATTAGCCCAAGCACAGATACGCAGTATTTT. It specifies CASSISPSTDTQYF.